Listed below are T cell receptor beta chains from one sample, sequenced in a study of cytomegalovirus exposure and HLA in healthy donors. Assay used: immunoSEQ multiplex PCR; TCRdb lists only in-frame clones, some missing. This sample has about 130,000 clones, with roughly two thirds found just once. Source material: PBMCs. The receptors stem from a man aged 25 to 40 in good health and CMV-seropositive. CDR3s include the opening cysteine and the closing phenylalanine or tryptophan. D genes are given only for firm matches. Size is omitted from some rows. Given values are once, few, many or a class for expanded clones.

v_gene	j_gene	d_gene	abundance	CDR3nt	CDR3aa
TRBV2	TRBJ2-7	-	-	TGTGCCGAAGGAGAGAGCTCCTACGAGCAGTACTTC	CAEGESSYEQYF
TRBV7-7	TRBJ2-5	-	-	TGTGCTAGCAGCCCCGTCGGTGTAGGTCGGGGGGAGACCCAGTACTTC	CASSPVGVGRGETQYF
TRBV12-2	TRBJ2-7	-	-	TGTGCAAGTCCTACAGTCAGATCAGGGTCCTACGAGCAGTACTTC	CASPTVRSGSYEQYF
TRBV10-1	TRBJ1-5	TRBD1	few	TGCGCCAGCAGTGAGTCGAAAGTCGCTCGGACAGGGCGATCGCAGCCCCAGCATTTT	CASSESKVARTGRSQPQHF
TRBV9	TRBJ2-5	-	-	TGTGCCAGCACCCTGAAGGGGGATCTGTGGGGCCAAGAGACCCAGTACTTC	CASTLKGDLWGQETQYF
TRBV27	TRBJ1-1	-	-	TGTGCCAGCAGTTTAGTCAGGACAAACACTGAAGCTTTCTTT	CASSLVRTNTEAFF
TRBV2	TRBJ1-1	-	few	TGTGCCAGCAATCAGGTAACTGAAGCTTTCTTT	CASNQVTEAFF
TRBV9	TRBJ2-1	TRBD2	-	TGTGCCAGCAGCCGACCCGAGCGGGAGAACTACAATGAGCAGTTCTTC	CASSRPERENYNEQFF
TRBV6-1	TRBJ2-7	-	once	TGTGCCAGCAGCTACAGGGATTCCTACGAGCAGTACTTC	CASSYRDSYEQYF
TRBV5-6	TRBJ2-2	TRBD1	-	TGTGCCAGCAGCGTACAGGGGGCGGGCACCGGGGAGCTGTTTTTT	CASSVQGAGTGELFF
TRBV4-1	TRBJ1-6	TRBD1	-	TGCGCCAGCAACCGATGGCCCGCGGGACAGATAAATTCACCCCTCCACTTT	CASNRWPAGQINSPLHF
TRBV2	TRBJ2-2	-	once	TGTGCCAGCAGCATACAGGCTAAAGGGGAGCTGTTTTTT	CASSIQAKGELFF
TRBV7-8	TRBJ1-2	-	few	TGTGCCAGCAGCTTAGTTTGGGCAGGTAGTGACTATGGCTACACCTTC	CASSLVWAGSDYGYTF
TRBV2	TRBJ2-3	TRBD2	-	TGTGCCAGCAGTGAAGACTATTCAGCGGGAGGTCGGACAGATACGCAGTATTTT	CASSEDYSAGGRTDTQYF
TRBV5-8	TRBJ2-7	-	-	TGTGCCAGCAGCTTACAGGTTCACTACGAGCAGTACTTC	CASSLQVHYEQYF
TRBV7-8	TRBJ2-2	-	few	TGTGCCAGCAGCTTAGAAGGGGCGGGGGCGGAGACGAACACCGGGGAGCTGTTTTTT	CASSLEGAGAETNTGELFF
TRBV2	TRBJ1-5	TRBD1	few	TGTGCCAGCGACGTGGGCCGAAGCAGGGGGTTTAAGGATCAGCCCCAGCATTTT	CASDVGRSRGFKDQPQHF
TRBV4-3	TRBJ2-3	TRBD2	-	TGCGCCAGCAGCCAAGAGGCGGGAGGGGGGCAGTATTTT	CASSQEAGGGQYF
TRBV18	TRBJ2-1	TRBD2	-	TGTGCCAGCTCACCTCCTAGCGGACTGGGGAATGAGCAGTTCTTC	CASSPPSGLGNEQFF
TRBV7-3	TRBJ2-2	TRBD2	few	TGTGCCAGCAGCCGACTAGCGGGTCGCACCGGGGAGCTGTTTTTT	CASSRLAGRTGELFF
TRBV5-8	TRBJ2-1	TRBD2	-	TGTGCCAGCAGCTTGGCCGGGCTAGCGGGAGGTTACAATGAGCAGTTCTTC	CASSLAGLAGGYNEQFF
TRBV6-1	TRBJ2-3	-	-	TGTGCCAGCAGTCTCACGACAACCTACAGGGAGTCGCAGTATTTT	CASSLTTTYRESQYF
TRBV14	TRBJ1-1	-	once	TGTGCCAGCAGCTTTCGACCCGGGACTCGAAAAGGGAACACTGAAGCTTTCTTT	CASSFRPGTRKGNTEAFF
TRBV19	TRBJ2-7	TRBD1	-	TGTGCCAGTAGTATGGACAGGGAGGTACACGAGCAGTACTTC	CASSMDREVHEQYF
TRBV5-4	TRBJ2-3	TRBD2	-	TGTGCCAGCAGCTTGGGGGGACTAGCGGCTAGCACAGATACGCAGTATTTT	CASSLGGLAASTDTQYF
TRBV4-3	TRBJ2-3	-	-	TGCGCCAGCAGCCAAGATATTCCACGACAGATATCCACAGATACGCAGTATTTT	CASSQDIPRQISTDTQYF
TRBV6-5	TRBJ1-1	-	-	TGTGCCAGCAGGAGACAGAACACTGAAGCTTTCTTT	CASRRQNTEAFF
TRBV6-4	TRBJ2-7	TRBD2	-	TGTGCCAGCAGTGACTCGCCCTCTAGCGGGAGTGTCGACGAGCAGTACTTC	CASSDSPSSGSVDEQYF
TRBV7-6	TRBJ2-7	TRBD2	once	TGTGCCAGCAGCTTAATAGCGGGAGGGCCCTCCGGCGAGCAGTACTTC	CASSLIAGGPSGEQYF
TRBV7-2	TRBJ2-5	TRBD1	-	TGTGCCAGCAGCCGTGGGACAGGGGGCGTTCAGGAGACCCAGTACTTC	CASSRGTGGVQETQYF
TRBV6-6	TRBJ2-2	-	few	TGTGCCAGCAGTTACTCGCGTTTAACCGGGGAGCTGTTTTTT	CASSYSRLTGELFF
TRBV4-2	TRBJ1-5	TRBD1	-	TGTGCCAGCAGCCAAGAGGGTCAGGGGGATCAGCCCCAGCATTTT	CASSQEGQGDQPQHF
TRBV6-1	TRBJ1-1	-	few	TGTGCCAGCAGTGTTCAGGTGGAAGCTTTCTTT	CASSVQVEAFF
TRBV7-9	TRBJ2-7	-	-	TGTGCCAGCAGTTCGGGTCGGTACGAGCAGTACTTC	CASSSGRYEQYF
TRBV18	TRBJ1-3	-	-	TGTGCCAGCTCCCGGGAGGGCATCTCTGGAAACACCATATATTTT	CASSREGISGNTIYF
TRBV20-1	TRBJ1-1	-	-	TGCAGTGCTAACAGGGCCCCTGAAGCTTTCTTT	CSANRAPEAFF
TRBV28	TRBJ2-3	-	few	TGTGCCAGCAGCTCCTTAACTGGGGAGCTCGTAAGCACAGATACGCAGTATTTT	CASSSLTGELVSTDTQYF
TRBV7-6	TRBJ2-5	TRBD1	once	TGTGCCAGCAGCCCTAGACAGGGAGCGGCAGAGACCCAGTACTTC	CASSPRQGAAETQYF
TRBV6-4	TRBJ1-1	-	-	TGTGCCAGCAGCGAGACATTCATGAACACTGAAGCTTTCTTT	CASSETFMNTEAFF
TRBV9	TRBJ2-2	-	-	TGTGCCAGCAGGTGGAGGAACACCGGGGAGCTGTTTTTT	CASRWRNTGELFF
TRBV7-3	TRBJ1-1	-	-	TGTGCCAGCAGCTTATATGTCAGGGACACTGAAGCTTTCTTT	CASSLYVRDTEAFF
TRBV5-6	TRBJ2-7	-	-	TGTGCCAGCAGCCAGGAGGGCGTGTTGCGAGACGAGCAGTACTTC	CASSQEGVLRDEQYF
TRBV7-9	TRBJ2-4	TRBD1	few	TGTGCCAGCAGCCGGGACAGGGTAGATGGTGGCAAAAACATTCAGTACTTC	CASSRDRVDGGKNIQYF
TRBV29-1	TRBJ2-2	-	-	TGCAGCGTTGAAGGAAGAGGCAGGGCCGGGGAGCTGTTTTTT	CSVEGRGRAGELFF
TRBV4-2	TRBJ2-7	TRBD2	-	TGTGCCAGCAGCCATGGACTAGCGGACTCCTACGAGCAGTACTTC	CASSHGLADSYEQYF
TRBV6-1	TRBJ2-7	TRBD1	-	TGTGCCAGCACAATAGACAGGGCTTTGTACTTC	CASTIDRALYF
TRBV7-8	TRBJ1-1	-	-	TGTGCCAGCAGCCCAGGGAGGAGGGACACTGAAGCTTTCTTT	CASSPGRRDTEAFF
TRBV5-4	TRBJ1-1	-	-	TGTGCCAGCAGCTTGGACAGGGACGTTCCTGAAGCTTTCTTT	CASSLDRDVPEAFF
TRBV27	TRBJ2-1	TRBD2	-	TGTGCCAGCAGTATACTAGCGGGAGGAGTACATGAGCAGTTCTTC	CASSILAGGVHEQFF
TRBV19	TRBJ1-3	-	-	TGTGCCAGTAGTATTTTAACTGCCTCTGGAAACACCATATATTTT	CASSILTASGNTIYF
TRBV28	TRBJ2-7	-	once	TGTGCCACCAGTTCTTTCGGCAGGGGAAGTTACGAGCAGTACTTC	CATSSFGRGSYEQYF
TRBV2	TRBJ1-2	TRBD1	once	TGTGCCAGCAGTCCCGGGACAGCGGGCTACACCTTC	CASSPGTAGYTF
TRBV7-9	TRBJ1-4	-	-	TGTGCCAGCAGCTTATCCGGGGGTGGTGAAAAACTGTTTTTT	CASSLSGGGEKLFF
TRBV28	TRBJ2-7	-	-	TGTGCCAGCAGTTTATTAGCTAGCGCCTCCTACGAGCAGTACTTC	CASSLLASASYEQYF